This is a list of T cell receptor beta chains from one sample in a study of cytomegalovirus exposure and HLA in healthy donors. The table came from immunoSEQ multiplex PCR; TCRdb's copy has only in-frame clones and leaves some out. The table records about 130,000 clones, 80% to 90% of them present only once. Sequencing was done on a sample of PBMCs. The receptors were gathered from a woman in her twenties or thirties in good health and CMV-seropositive. Each CDR3 is given with its conserved first and last residue. A D gene is named only where the DNA matches it firmly. Clone sizes are given selectively: once, few, many, or a class where the clone is expanded.

J: TRBJ2-7
size: few
D: NA
V: TRBV7-9
CDR3: CASSPTTGYEQYF
DNA: TGTGCCAGCAGCCCTACCACCGGCTACGAGCAGTACTTC

J: TRBJ1-5
size: NA
D: NA
V: TRBV2
CDR3: CASSPQGVGNQPQHF
DNA: TGTGCCAGCAGTCCACAGGGAGTGGGCAATCAGCCCCAGCATTTT

J: TRBJ1-2
size: NA
D: NA
V: TRBV5-5
CDR3: CASSLNRARGYTF
DNA: TGTGCCAGCAGCTTGAACAGGGCGCGGGGCTACACCTTC

J: TRBJ2-7
size: once
D: NA
V: TRBV10-2
CDR3: CASRPGLPSYEQYF
DNA: TGCGCCAGCAGGCCGGGACTTCCTTCCTACGAGCAGTACTTC

J: TRBJ1-2
size: NA
D: TRBD1
V: TRBV28
CDR3: CASSFPGQDYYGYTF
DNA: TGTGCCAGCAGTTTTCCGGGACAGGATTACTATGGCTACACCTTC

J: TRBJ1-5
size: NA
D: TRBD1
V: TRBV15
CDR3: CATSRDQGGPGQPQHF
DNA: TGTGCCACCAGCAGAGATCAAGGGGGCCCCGGTCAGCCCCAGCATTTT

J: TRBJ1-5
size: NA
D: NA
V: TRBV6-1
CDR3: CASSEVGGNNQPQHF
DNA: TGTGCCAGCAGTGAAGTTGGCGGAAACAATCAGCCCCAGCATTTT

J: TRBJ1-5
size: NA
D: TRBD1
V: TRBV29-1
CDR3: CSVVVRGSQPQHF
DNA: TGCAGCGTTGTCGTCAGGGGGAGTCAGCCCCAGCATTTT

J: TRBJ2-1
size: NA
D: NA
V: TRBV7-6
CDR3: CASSPLTGSYNEQFF
DNA: TGTGCCAGCAGCCCTTTAACTGGGAGCTACAATGAGCAGTTCTTC

J: TRBJ2-5
size: NA
D: NA
V: TRBV11-2
CDR3: CASTLDYSGQETQYF
DNA: TGTGCCAGCACCCTGGACTATTCGGGGCAAGAGACCCAGTACTTC

J: TRBJ2-3
size: NA
D: NA
V: TRBV2
CDR3: CASSDGRLGGTDTQYF
DNA: TGTGCCAGCAGTGACGGCCGGCTAGGTGGCACAGATACGCAGTATTTT

J: TRBJ2-5
size: NA
D: TRBD2
V: TRBV5-6
CDR3: CASRISGGGETQYF
DNA: TGTGCCAGCAGAATTAGCGGGGGAGGAGAGACCCAGTACTTC

J: TRBJ1-2
size: NA
D: TRBD1
V: TRBV10-3
CDR3: CAINLRQGSRGGYTF
DNA: TGTGCCATCAACCTGAGACAGGGGTCCCGCGGCGGCTACACCTTC

J: TRBJ2-2
size: NA
D: TRBD1
V: TRBV27
CDR3: CASSPGQGGTGELFF
DNA: TGTGCCAGCAGCCCCGGACAGGGAGGCACCGGGGAGCTGTTTTTT

J: TRBJ1-6
size: NA
D: NA
V: TRBV6-5
CDR3: CASKAGLVSPLHF
DNA: TGTGCCAGCAAGGCAGGGCTAGTTTCACCCCTCCACTTT

J: TRBJ2-7
size: NA
D: TRBD2
V: TRBV5-4
CDR3: CASSLGGGGYNEQYF
DNA: TGTGCCAGCAGCTTGGGGGGCGGGGGTTACAACGAGCAGTACTTC

J: TRBJ2-1
size: NA
D: TRBD1
V: TRBV19
CDR3: CASSLGQASNEQFF
DNA: TGTGCCAGTAGTCTGGGACAGGCATCCAATGAGCAGTTCTTC

J: TRBJ1-2
size: NA
D: NA
V: TRBV6-5
CDR3: CASSYSPMNYGYTF
DNA: TGTGCCAGCAGTTACTCCCCTATGAACTATGGCTACACCTTC

J: TRBJ2-1
size: NA
D: NA
V: TRBV7-6
CDR3: CASSLASGGYEQFF
DNA: TGTGCCAGCAGCTTAGCGTCCGGGGGTTATGAGCAGTTCTTC

J: TRBJ2-7
size: NA
D: NA
V: TRBV9
CDR3: CASSEAWRGEQYF
DNA: TGTGCCAGCAGCGAGGCTTGGCGGGGCGAGCAGTACTTC

J: TRBJ1-2
size: NA
D: TRBD1
V: TRBV6-6
CDR3: CASRGQGANYGYTF
DNA: TGTGCCAGCAGGGGACAGGGGGCTAACTATGGCTACACCTTC

J: TRBJ1-5
size: NA
D: NA
V: TRBV20-1
CDR3: CSAADNQPQHF
DNA: TGCAGTGCTGCGGACAATCAGCCCCAGCATTTT

J: TRBJ1-2
size: NA
D: NA
V: TRBV6-5
CDR3: CASRKEDRFNYGYTF
DNA: TGTGCCAGCAGAAAAGAGGACAGATTTAACTATGGCTACACCTTC

J: TRBJ2-3
size: NA
D: TRBD1
V: TRBV2
CDR3: CASSEAKTGGADTQYF
DNA: TGTGCCAGCAGTGAAGCCAAGACAGGGGGCGCAGATACGCAGTATTTT

J: TRBJ1-2
size: NA
D: TRBD1
V: TRBV5-6
CDR3: CASSLGQGSYGYTF
DNA: TGTGCCAGCAGCTTGGGACAGGGAAGCTATGGCTACACCTTC

J: TRBJ2-5
size: NA
D: NA
V: TRBV4-1
CDR3: CASSRGPQETQYF
DNA: TGCGCCAGCAGCCGGGGGCCCCAAGAGACCCAGTACTTC

J: TRBJ2-7
size: NA
D: TRBD2
V: TRBV5-1
CDR3: CASSLVLAGAGEQYF
DNA: TGCGCCAGCAGCTTGGTACTAGCGGGAGCGGGGGAGCAGTACTTC

J: TRBJ1-1
size: NA
D: NA
V: TRBV6-5
CDR3: CASSYVQGTSEAFF
DNA: TGTGCCAGCAGTTACGTGCAGGGTACTTCTGAGGCTTTCTTT

J: TRBJ2-4
size: NA
D: NA
V: TRBV28
CDR3: CASPRQAPIAKNIQYF
DNA: TGTGCCAGTCCCCGACAGGCCCCCATAGCCAAAAACATTCAGTACTTC